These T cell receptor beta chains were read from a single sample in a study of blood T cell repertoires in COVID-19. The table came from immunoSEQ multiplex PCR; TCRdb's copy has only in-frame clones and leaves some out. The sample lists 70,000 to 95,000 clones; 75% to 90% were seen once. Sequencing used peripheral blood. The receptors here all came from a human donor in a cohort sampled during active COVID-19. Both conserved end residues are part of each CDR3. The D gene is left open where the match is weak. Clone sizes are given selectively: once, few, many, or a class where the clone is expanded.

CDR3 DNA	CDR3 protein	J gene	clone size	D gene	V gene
TGTGCCAGCAGCTTAGTGACAGCGAACACCGGGGAGCTGTTTTTT	CASSLVTANTGELFF	TRBJ2-2	.	.	TRBV11-1
TGCGCCAGCAGCGTAACAGGGGCCTGGACTGAAGCTTTCTTT	CASSVTGAWTEAFF	TRBJ1-1	.	TRBD1	TRBV5-1
TGCGCCAGCAGCCCCTGGGGGGTGCCCAGTGACGAGCAGTACTTC	CASSPWGVPSDEQYF	TRBJ2-7	.	.	TRBV5-1
TGTGCCAGCAGTGACTTTACAGGGCGGACTGAAGCTTTCTTT	CASSDFTGRTEAFF	TRBJ1-1	.	.	TRBV2
TGTGCCAGCAGTTACTCGGGGGGGAAAAACTACGAGCAGTACTTC	CASSYSGGKNYEQYF	TRBJ2-7	once	TRBD2	TRBV6-5
TGTGCCAGCAGCTTAGGACAGGGGCCATACAATGAGCAGTTCTTC	CASSLGQGPYNEQFF	TRBJ2-1	.	TRBD1	TRBV7-2
TGTGCCGGGGGGGGCGCTCGCAATCAGCCCCAGCATTTT	CAGGGARNQPQHF	TRBJ1-5	.	.	TRBV6-6
TGCGCCAGCAGCTTAGCGGGGGGCCTCTACGAGCAGTACTTC	CASSLAGGLYEQYF	TRBJ2-7	.	TRBD2	TRBV5-1
TGCGCCAGCAGATTGGAGCCGAACACTGAAGCTTTCTTT	CASRLEPNTEAFF	TRBJ1-1	few	.	TRBV5-1
TGTGCCAGCAGCCAGAATAGGGCAGGGCTTGGAGAGACCCAGTACTTC	CASSQNRAGLGETQYF	TRBJ2-5	.	.	TRBV3-1/TRBV3-2
TGTGCCAGCAGCTACAGACAGGGGGCAAGCGGCTACACCTTC	CASSYRQGASGYTF	TRBJ1-2	.	TRBD1	TRBV5-4
TGTGCCAGCAGCTCCACCCAGGGGGGCAGGAATGAGCAGTTCTTC	CASSSTQGGRNEQFF	TRBJ2-1	.	.	TRBV7-2
TGTGCCAGCAGTTTCACAGGGGGCATATCGTACACTGAAGCTTTCTTT	CASSFTGGISYTEAFF	TRBJ1-1	.	TRBD1	TRBV28
TGCGCCAGCAGCTTGGGAGATATGAACACTGAAGCTTTCTTT	CASSLGDMNTEAFF	TRBJ1-1	.	.	TRBV5-1
TGCGCCAGCAGCTACAACGACAGGGCCTCCTACGAGCAGTACTTC	CASSYNDRASYEQYF	TRBJ2-7	.	TRBD1	TRBV5-1
TGTGCCAGCAGTGACACAGGGACCTATGGCTACACCTTC	CASSDTGTYGYTF	TRBJ1-2	few	.	TRBV6-1
TGTGCCAGTAGTACCCGTTCTTCCGGGGGACCACGGAGCTACACCTTC	CASSTRSSGGPRSYTF	TRBJ1-2	.	.	TRBV19
TGTGCCAGCAGCAGCCAACAGGGGATTCTCGGTTCACCCCTCCACTTT	CASSSQQGILGSPLHF	TRBJ1-6	.	TRBD1	TRBV11-2
TGTGCCAGCAGCTTTTGGACAGGGAGGGAAGCTTTCTTT	CASSFWTGREAFF	TRBJ1-1	.	TRBD1	TRBV5-5
TGTGCCAGCAGTTTTGGGACAGACTCTGGCTACACCTTC	CASSFGTDSGYTF	TRBJ1-2	.	TRBD1	TRBV27
TGTGCCAGCAGCCAAAACAGGGGCCCCTACAATGAGCAGTTCTTC	CASSQNRGPYNEQFF	TRBJ2-1	once	TRBD1	TRBV7-3
TGTGCCAGCAGTCCGGGACTCTCGGTCACCGGGGAGCTGTTTTTT	CASSPGLSVTGELFF	TRBJ2-2	.	.	TRBV6-5
TGTGCCAGCTCACCAGCCGGTAATTCACCCCTCCACTTT	CASSPAGNSPLHF	TRBJ1-6	.	.	TRBV18
TGTGCCATCACTAAGGGACAGGAGGCGACAGATACGCAGTATTTT	CAITKGQEATDTQYF	TRBJ2-3	.	TRBD1	TRBV10-3
TGTGCCAGCAGTCGAGGGGCGGGGTACACTGAAGCTTTCTTT	CASSRGAGYTEAFF	TRBJ1-1	.	.	TRBV11-2
TGTGCCAGCAGCGCCCTAGCGGCCTCCTACAATGAGCAGTTCTTC	CASSALAASYNEQFF	TRBJ2-1	.	TRBD2	TRBV9
TGCGCCAGCAGCCAAGATATCTCCACAGGACCCGGGGAAAAACTGTTTTTT	CASSQDISTGPGEKLFF	TRBJ1-4	.	.	TRBV4-3
TGTGCCAGCAGTTTGAGGGCGTCCGGCGGAGATACGCAGTATTTT	CASSLRASGGDTQYF	TRBJ2-3	.	.	TRBV27
TGTGCCAGCAGCTTACAGCGGGGGTATGGCTACACCTTC	CASSLQRGYGYTF	TRBJ1-2	.	.	TRBV6-5
TGTGCCAGCAGCCAGGGGCTAGCGGGGCGCACCGGGGAGCTGTTTTTT	CASSQGLAGRTGELFF	TRBJ2-2	few	TRBD2	TRBV7-9
TGTGCCAGCAGTCCCACCTTGGGGGACAGGGGGCGGGGCTATGGCTACACCTTC	CASSPTLGDRGRGYGYTF	TRBJ1-2	.	TRBD1	TRBV27
TGTGCCAGCATATGGCAGGGGGAAGAGACCCAGTACTTC	CASIWQGEETQYF	TRBJ2-5	once	TRBD1	TRBV2
TGTGCCAGCAGCTTCCGACAGGGGCCCTCCACAGATACGCAGTATTTT	CASSFRQGPSTDTQYF	TRBJ2-3	.	TRBD1	TRBV7-9
TGTGCCAGCAGCCAGCGCTCGGTTACGCAGTATTTT	CASSQRSVTQYF	TRBJ2-3	few	.	TRBV5-4
TGTGCCAGCAACAGACTAGCGGGGTCCACCGGGGAGCTGTTTTTT	CASNRLAGSTGELFF	TRBJ2-2	once	TRBD2	TRBV9
TGCGCCAGCAGCTTCACGCAGGGCGGTGGCTACACTGAAGCTTTCTTT	CASSFTQGGGYTEAFF	TRBJ1-1	.	.	TRBV5-1
TGTGCCAGCAGGGATGACCTCACGGGTTCCTACGAGCAGTACTTC	CASRDDLTGSYEQYF	TRBJ2-7	.	.	TRBV2
TGTGCCAGCAGTTTCTTAGACAGGCCTAATTCACCCCTCCACTTT	CASSFLDRPNSPLHF	TRBJ1-6	.	.	TRBV28
TGCGCCAGCAGCTTGGATTTAACAGGGACTGAAGCTTTCTTT	CASSLDLTGTEAFF	TRBJ1-1	.	.	TRBV5-1
TGTGCCAGCAGCGTAGCTAGCCGTGAGGCCCAGTACTTC	CASSVASREAQYF	TRBJ2-5	.	.	TRBV9
TGTGCCATCAGCAGGGATTCCAAAAACATTCAGTACTTC	CAISRDSKNIQYF	TRBJ2-4	.	.	TRBV10-3
TGTGCCAGCAGCATCCCCCTAGGGAGGGCGGGGGCAGATACGCAGTATTTT	CASSIPLGRAGADTQYF	TRBJ2-3	.	TRBD2	TRBV11-2
TGTGCCAGTAGGCCGGGGCGGGGGGCAGCCTACGAGCAGTACTTC	CASRPGRGAAYEQYF	TRBJ2-7	.	TRBD2	TRBV19
TGCGCCAGCAGCTCCCCCCCGAGCGGGGGGGCCTGGGAGACCCAGTACTTC	CASSSPPSGGAWETQYF	TRBJ2-5	few	TRBD2	TRBV5-1
TGTGCCAGCTCCCCTGTTTCTTCCTACGAGCAGTACTTC	CASSPVSSYEQYF	TRBJ2-7	.	.	TRBV18
TGTGCCAGTAGTAAGGGACAGGGGGCAGGTACCGGGGAGCTGTTTTTT	CASSKGQGAGTGELFF	TRBJ2-2	.	TRBD1	TRBV19